These T cell receptor beta chains were read from a single sample in a study of regulatory dendritic cells for organ transplantation. Generated by immunoSEQ multiplex PCR, the TCRdb table keeps only in-frame clones and is missing some. The sample lists tens of thousands of clones; about three quarters were seen once. Source material: memory CD4+ T cells from blood. These receptors were collected from a human donor in good health. Each CDR3 is given with its conserved first and last residue. The D gene is left open where the match is weak. Some rows mark clone size as missing; the rest say once, few, many or name a class of expanded clone.

few	13	TRBV28	TRBJ1-2	NA	CASRDAINYGYTF	TGTGCCAGCCGGGACGCCATTAACTATGGCTACACCTTC
NA	15	TRBV4-2	TRBJ2-7	NA	CASSQDEYRAYEQYF	TGTGCCAGCAGCCAAGATGAGTACCGGGCCTACGAGCAGTACTTC
NA	17	TRBV5-1	TRBJ2-1	NA	CASSPRSSGAQRYEQFF	TGCGCCAGCAGCCCCCGGTCGTCCGGAGCCCAGCGGTATGAGCAGTTCTTC
NA	10	TRBV7-9	TRBJ2-5	NA	CASNGETQYF	TGTGCCAGCAACGGCGAGACCCAGTACTTC
few	13	TRBV7-2	TRBJ2-1	NA	CASSLYSDNEQFF	TGTGCCAGCAGCTTATACTCGGACAATGAGCAGTTCTTC
few	15	TRBV4-1	TRBJ1-1	NA	CASSRQQGPNTEAFF	TGCGCCAGCAGCCGTCAACAGGGTCCGAACACTGAAGCTTTCTTT
NA	15	TRBV27	TRBJ1-2	NA	CASSLRGDTNYGYTF	TGTGCCAGCAGTCTAAGGGGGGACACAAACTATGGCTACACCTTC
NA	13	TRBV2	TRBJ1-1	NA	CASSRIQGTEAFF	TGTGCCAGCAGCCGAATCCAGGGAACTGAAGCTTTCTTT
NA	14	TRBV7-3	TRBJ2-3	TRBD2	CASSSGRDTDTQYF	TGTGCCAGCAGCTCCGGGAGGGACACAGATACGCAGTATTTT
few	13	TRBV7-9	TRBJ2-1	NA	CASSFRDGNEQFF	TGTGCCAGCAGCTTCCGGGACGGGAATGAGCAGTTCTTC
NA	15	TRBV27	TRBJ1-6	TRBD1	CASSSRQGNNSPLHF	TGTGCCAGCAGTTCCCGACAGGGGAATAATTCACCCCTCCACTTT
NA	16	TRBV4-2	TRBJ2-1	TRBD2	CASSQDASGAINEQFF	TGTGCCAGCAGCCAAGATGCTAGCGGGGCGATCAATGAGCAGTTCTTC
few	13	TRBV7-9	TRBJ2-1	TRBD1	CASSPPTGNEQFF	TGTGCCAGCAGCCCCCCGACAGGGAATGAGCAGTTCTTC
NA	17	TRBV5-1	TRBJ2-1	TRBD2	CASQSRGRAAGYNEQFF	TGCGCCAGCCAGTCGCGGGGGAGGGCCGCGGGATACAATGAGCAGTTCTTC
NA	15	TRBV4-2	TRBJ2-3	TRBD2	CASASGRAPTDTQYF	TGTGCCAGCGCTAGCGGGAGGGCCCCCACAGATACGCAGTATTTT
NA	13	TRBV7-9	TRBJ2-1	NA	CASSAGPNNEQFF	TGTGCCAGCAGCGCCGGACCCAACAATGAGCAGTTCTTC
few	12	TRBV19	TRBJ2-2	NA	CASRQGIGELFF	TGTGCCAGTAGGCAGGGGATCGGGGAGCTGTTTTTT
NA	16	TRBV18	TRBJ2-1	NA	CASSPVNLQSGNEQFF	TGTGCCAGCTCACCAGTAAATCTTCAGTCCGGGAATGAGCAGTTCTTC
NA	15	TRBV5-8	TRBJ2-7	TRBD2	CASSSGVAGSYEQYF	TGTGCCAGCAGCTCTGGGGTAGCGGGGTCCTACGAGCAGTACTTC
NA	15	TRBV6-1	TRBJ2-1	TRBD2	CASSKREDGYNEQFF	TGTGCCAGCAGTAAACGGGAGGATGGGTACAATGAGCAGTTCTTC
NA	14	TRBV2	TRBJ2-7	NA	CASSEGLRSYEQYF	TGTGCCAGCAGTGAGGGGCTAAGAAGCTACGAGCAGTACTTC
NA	14	TRBV28	TRBJ1-5	TRBD1	CASVRTGSNQPQHF	TGTGCCAGCGTCAGGACAGGTAGCAATCAGCCCCAGCATTTT
NA	15	TRBV9	TRBJ2-7	TRBD2	CASSASGGAAYEQYF	TGTGCCAGCAGCGCTAGCGGGGGGGCCGCGTACGAGCAGTACTTC
few	15	TRBV9	TRBJ1-2	NA	CASSRDPANNYGYTF	TGTGCCAGCAGCAGGGACCCGGCCAATAACTATGGCTACACCTTC
NA	14	TRBV25-1	TRBJ2-2	NA	CASTNSKTTGELFF	TGTGCCAGCACCAACAGCAAAACCACCGGGGAGCTGTTTTTT
NA	14	TRBV5-5	TRBJ2-7	NA	CASSLRQDSYEQYF	TGTGCCAGCAGCTTAAGGCAGGATTCCTACGAGCAGTACTTC
NA	16	TRBV19	TRBJ2-6	TRBD1	CATGQGTGSGANVLTF	TGTGCCACGGGACAGGGAACCGGCTCTGGGGCCAACGTCCTGACTTTC
NA	13	TRBV13	TRBJ2-7	NA	CASSLRPGDEQYF	TGTGCCAGCAGCCTACGACCGGGGGACGAGCAGTACTTC
NA	18	TRBV7-9	TRBJ2-1	TRBD2	CASSLVPPWGTSGRGQFF	TGTGCCAGCAGCTTAGTACCCCCCTGGGGGACTAGCGGGAGAGGGCAGTTCTTC
once	13	TRBV7-2	TRBJ2-7	NA	CASSLDSSYEQYF	TGTGCCAGCAGCTTAGACAGTTCCTACGAGCAGTACTTC
few	16	TRBV7-9	TRBJ1-2	NA	CASTSQGFGEPAAYTF	TGTGCCAGCACCTCACAAGGATTCGGCGAACCGGCTGCCTACACCTTC
NA	19	TRBV4-2	TRBJ1-5	NA	CASSLLQGPGRLDNQPQHF	TGTGCCAGCAGCCTTCTCCAAGGGCCGGGGAGACTAGACAATCAGCCCCAGCATTTT
NA	14	TRBV6-1	TRBJ2-6	NA	CASSEGLGANVLTF	TGTGCCAGCAGTGAAGGGCTCGGGGCCAACGTCCTGACTTTC
NA	17	TRBV7-6	TRBJ1-6	TRBD1	CASSPRGSGQGHSPLHF	TGTGCCAGCAGCCCCCGAGGGTCCGGACAGGGGCACTCACCCCTCCACTTT
NA	15	TRBV6-5	TRBJ1-6	NA	CASSYSRGGNSPLHF	TGTGCCAGCAGTTACTCGAGAGGGGGGAATTCACCCCTCCACTTT
NA	12	TRBV18	TRBJ2-2	NA	CASCLGTGELFF	TGTGCCAGCTGCCTGGGGACCGGGGAGCTGTTTTTT
NA	14	TRBV28	TRBJ1-5	NA	CASSRRASNQPQHF	TGTGCCAGCTCTCGGAGAGCTAGCAATCAGCCCCAGCATTTT
NA	11	TRBV20-1	TRBJ2-5	NA	CSGERQETQYF	TGCAGTGGAGAGCGGCAAGAGACCCAGTACTTC
NA	16	TRBV4-2	TRBJ2-1	NA	CASSQVDGPSYNEQFF	TGTGCCAGCAGCCAAGTAGACGGCCCTTCCTACAATGAGCAGTTCTTC
few	12	TRBV6-1	TRBJ1-6	NA	CASVRDNSPLHF	TGTGCCAGCGTACGGGATAATTCACCCCTCCACTTT
NA	16	TRBV4-2	TRBJ2-3	TRBD2	CASSQQETSATDTQYF	TGTGCCAGCAGCCAACAGGAGACTAGCGCAACAGATACGCAGTATTTT
NA	15	TRBV5-8	TRBJ2-3	NA	CASSLGDASTDTQYF	TGTGCCAGCAGCTTAGGGGACGCAAGCACAGATACGCAGTATTTT
few	18	TRBV7-2	TRBJ2-2	TRBD2	CASSKRTSGSIGSGELFF	TGTGCCAGCAGCAAACGGACTAGCGGGAGTATCGGGTCCGGGGAGCTGTTTTTT
NA	14	TRBV6-5	TRBJ1-2	TRBD1	CASSSRTGVGGYTF	TGTGCCAGCAGCTCTAGAACAGGGGTCGGCGGCTACACCTTC
NA	16	TRBV15	TRBJ1-5	TRBD1	CATSRVLGTDNQPQHF	TGTGCCACCAGCAGAGTTCTCGGGACAGATAATCAGCCCCAGCATTTT
NA	13	TRBV4-3	TRBJ2-3	NA	CASSLRNTDTQYF	TGCGCCAGCAGCCTACGCAACACAGATACGCAGTATTTT
NA	13	TRBV12-5	TRBJ2-5	NA	CATGPPEEETQYF	TGTGCAACAGGCCCCCCCGAGGAAGAGACCCAGTACTTC
NA	21	TRBV7-6	TRBJ1-1	NA	CASSLGSHVWGRKDMNTEAFF	TGTGCCAGCAGCTTAGGGTCCCATGTTTGGGGCCGCAAAGACATGAACACTGAAGCTTTCTTT
once	14	TRBV6-5	TRBJ1-1	NA	CASSYTGSNTEAFF	TGTGCCAGCAGTTACACAGGGTCGAACACTGAAGCTTTCTTT
NA	17	TRBV5-8	TRBJ2-5	NA	CASSSGPFPERGETQYF	TGTGCCAGCAGCTCAGGCCCCTTTCCGGAAAGAGGGGAGACCCAGTACTTC
NA	15	TRBV6-6	TRBJ1-6	TRBD1	CASSRPGQGAAPLHF	TGTGCCAGCAGTCGCCCGGGACAGGGGGCGGCACCCCTCCACTTT